The entry below gives a single T cell receptor (beta chain) sequence along with its context. No antigen is known for it. The J segment lost 4 bases and the V segment lost 4 bases, leaving 7 bases of the junction unmatched. This CDR3 has 15 amino acids. The entry originates in a study of T-cell memory formation after mild COVID-19. General observations from the study: Cross-reactive memory seemingly joined, as some responding clones were found in pre-infection memory. Researchers report contracting CD4+ clones mostly in CM and EM, with CD8+ clones in EMRA. The study found balanced CD4/CD8 in clones contracting day 15 to 85 and a CD4+ lean in later expanders.

TCRdb recomputed calls from the 5' RACE reads with MiXCR, one row per CDR3 protein. The sample carries about 290,000 distinct CDR3 sequences, 15% recorded once. The TCR originated in a man aged 18 to 30 who had mild COVID-19 (a few samples of this study predate the infection). Cell type and time point are not known. Specimen: PBMCs or a T cell subset sorted from them (not recorded which). The chain has TRBV12-3 or TRBV12-4 and TRBJ2-1, with 7 positions matching TRBD1. For the CDR3, the DNA is TGTGCCAGCAGTTCCTACAGGGGAGAATACAATGAGCAGTTCTTC. As protein: CASSSYRGEYNEQFF.